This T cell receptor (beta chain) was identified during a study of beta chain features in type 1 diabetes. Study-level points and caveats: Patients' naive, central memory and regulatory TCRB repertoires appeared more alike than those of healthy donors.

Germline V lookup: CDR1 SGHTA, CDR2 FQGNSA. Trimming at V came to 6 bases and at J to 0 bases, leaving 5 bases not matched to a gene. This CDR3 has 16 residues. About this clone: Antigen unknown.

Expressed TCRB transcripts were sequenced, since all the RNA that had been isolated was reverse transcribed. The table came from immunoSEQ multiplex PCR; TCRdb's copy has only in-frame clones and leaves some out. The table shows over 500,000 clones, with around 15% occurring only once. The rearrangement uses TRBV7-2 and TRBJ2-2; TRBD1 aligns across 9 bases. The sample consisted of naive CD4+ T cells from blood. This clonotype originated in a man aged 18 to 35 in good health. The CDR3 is CASRIQGASNTGELFF. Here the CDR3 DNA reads TGTGCCAGCAGAATACAGGGGGCCTCGAACACCGGGGAGCTGTTTTTT.